The 12 T cell receptor beta chains below were found in one sample sequenced in a study of T cells in Graves' hyperthyroidism and ophthalmopathy. RNA transcripts were the template for amplifying TCR beta CDR3 regions. The primer set for the first-round RT-PCR of the TCR CDR3 was HTBI. TCRdb re-analysed the multiplex PCR reads in MiXCR, keeping a single row per CDR3 protein. The table has under 400,000 distinct CDR3 sequences, about 14% seen once. The specimen was blood. All receptors come from a woman in her sixties with Graves' hyperthyroidism.

The gene calls are TRBV20-1 and TRBJ2-3; weak D call: TRBD1 (5 bases). The CDR3 covers 13 residues. Germline V gives CDR1 DFQATT, CDR2 SNEGSKA (reference sequence). Trimming removed 6 bases at V and 5 bases at J, with 15 bases between. CDR3 residues: CSAPGQGVDTQYF. The CDR3, as DNA: TGCAGTGCCCCCGGACAAGGGGTAGATACGCAGTATTTT.

This clonotype was seen many times. This chain joins TRBV3-1 and TRBJ2-7, with 7 bases that match TRBD2. CDR1 and CDR2 from the germline V gene are LGHDT and YNNKEL (reference sequence). This CDR3 is 13 amino acids long. V shed 7 bases, J shed 0 bases, and the junction held 3 bases outside the gene matches. CDR3 sequence reads: CASNSGPSYEQYF. DNA of the CDR3: TGTGCCAGCAATAGCGGGCCCTCCTACGAGCAGTACTTC.

This clonotype was counted ten times or more. The chain carries TRBV6-1 and TRBJ2-2; D uncertain. The CDR3 runs 16 residues. CDR1 MNHNS and CDR2 SASEGT come from the germline V gene. The V gene lost 3 bases and the J gene lost 2 bases, with 13 bases spanning the gap. The CDR3 protein is CASSEGKGTNTGELFF. The CDR3 DNA is TGTGCCAGCAGTGAGGGCAAAGGAACCAACACCGGGGAGCTGTTTTTT.

V is TRBV7-8 and J is TRBJ2-1; 12 nucleotides agree with TRBD2. Germline CDR1 reads SGHVS; CDR2 reads FQNEAQ. The CDR3 length is 17 residues. The ends lost 1 base at V and 4 bases at J; junction bases unmatched: 5. This CDR3 reads CASSLVGLAGLYNEQFF. The CDR3 nucleotides read TGTGCCAGCAGCTTAGTTGGACTAGCGGGACTATACAATGAGCAGTTCTTC.

This clonotype came up a few times. The chain is built from TRBV12-3 or TRBV12-4 and TRBJ1-2; 7 nucleotides align to TRBD1. The CDR3 runs 15 residues. The ends lost 2 bases at V and 7 bases at J; junction bases unmatched: 10. The CDR3 reads CASSLRGQAPSGYTF. In DNA, the CDR3 is TGTGCCAGCAGTTTAAGAGGACAGGCCCCAAGTGGCTACACCTTC.

This clonotype was detected ten times or more. This chain links TRBV7-2 with TRBJ1-1, with no clear D. The V and J ends lost 2 bases and 0 bases respectively, with 13 bases between them. In germline, CDR1 is SGHTA, CDR2 FQGNSA. This CDR3 is built from 16 residues. CDR3 sequence (DNA): TGTGCCAGCAGCTTATTCTCAATGGCGATGAACACTGAAGCTTTCTTT. This codes for CASSLFSMAMNTEAFF.

The table lists this clonotype with many counts. J is TRBJ2-3 and V is TRBV3-1; perhaps TRBD2 as D (5 bases). Trimming removed 0 bases from V and 8 bases from J, with 9 bases in between. Looked up from germline, CDR1 is LGHDT and CDR2 is YNNKEL (reference sequence). CDR3 length equals 13 residues. The CDR3 sequence is CASSQEVGGTQYF. CDR3 sequence (DNA): TGTGCCAGCAGCCAAGAGGTAGGAGGTACGCAGTATTTT.

The chain combines TRBV7-9 with TRBJ2-2, with unresolved D. The CDR3 is made up of 18 amino acids. The V and J ends lost 2 bases and 0 bases respectively, with 16 bases between them. Germline loops: CDR1 SEHNR, CDR2 FQNEAQ (reference sequence). The CDR3 DNA sequence: TGTGCCAGCAGCTTACCCCTTCCGACCGTCGCGAACACCGGGGAGCTGTTTTTT. Encoded protein: CASSLPLPTVANTGELFF.

This clonotype came up many times. The chain recombines TRBV9 with TRBJ1-1; D possibly corresponds to TRBD1 (6 bases). V shed 3 bases and J shed 6 bases, with 15 bases lying between them. Germline CDR1 SGDLS, CDR2 YYNGEE. This CDR3 is 14 amino acids long. The chain's CDR3 is CASSGGHGSSEAFF. CDR3 nucleotides: TGTGCCAGCAGCGGGGGACATGGGTCGTCTGAAGCTTTCTTT.

This clonotype was counted ten times or more. The chain has TRBV20-1 and TRBJ2-7, with D hard to call. This CDR3 comprises 12 residues. V was cut by 5 bases and J by 0 bases, with 8 bases left in between. In germline, CDR1 is DFQATT, CDR2 SNEGSKA (reference sequence). CDR3 coding DNA: TGCAGTGCTCGTACAAGCTCCTACGAGCAGTACTTC. This sequence encodes CSARTSSYEQYF.

This clonotype was seen ten or more times. The rearrangement joins TRBV6-1 to TRBJ1-1; possibly TRBD1 for D (6 bases). Trimming cost V 6 bases and J 2 bases, with 13 bases left between them. CDR1 is MNHNS and CDR2 is SASEGT in the germline V gene. This CDR3 region has 14 residues. CDR3 in amino acids: CASRKDGTNTEAFF. CDR3 bases: TGTGCCAGCAGGAAGGACGGGACAAACACTGAAGCTTTCTTT.

This clonotype appeared a few times. The CDR3 sequence is CASSLFLEGGQFF. In DNA form, the CDR3 reads TGTGCCAGCAGTTTATTTTTGGAGGGAGGGCAGTTCTTC. The V and J genes are TRBV27 and TRBJ2-1, with TRBD2 as a possible D gene (6 bases). Germline assignment: CDR1 MNHEY and CDR2 SMNVEV (reference sequence). With 1 base removed from V and 12 bases from J, the gap between germline ends came to 13 bases. This CDR3 is 13 amino acids long.